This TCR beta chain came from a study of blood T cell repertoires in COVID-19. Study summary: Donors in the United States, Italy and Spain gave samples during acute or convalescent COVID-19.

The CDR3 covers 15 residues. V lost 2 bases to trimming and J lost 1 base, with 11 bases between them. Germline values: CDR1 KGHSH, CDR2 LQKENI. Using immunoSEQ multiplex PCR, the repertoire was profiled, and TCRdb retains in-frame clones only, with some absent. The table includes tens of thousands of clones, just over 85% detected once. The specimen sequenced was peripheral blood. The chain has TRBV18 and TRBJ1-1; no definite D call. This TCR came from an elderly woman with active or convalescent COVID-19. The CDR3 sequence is CASSPIAGPNTEAFF. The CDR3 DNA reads TGTGCCAGCTCACCAATCGCAGGTCCGAACACTGAAGCTTTCTTT.